This TCR beta chain derives from a study of control samples from healthy donors and cancer patients. Repertoires were generated with immunoSEQ multiplex PCR, while TCRdb's copy carries only in-frame clones and drops some. The sample records 200,000 to 250,000 clones, about 94% being singletons. This clone was detected once. Within the sample, other DNA sequences also encode this same CDR3. The CDR3 has 15 amino acids. The germline gives CDR1 SNHLY, CDR2 FYNNEI. With 8 bases clipped from V and 7 bases from J, the junction kept 11 bases outside the gene matches. The sequence came from a man aged 50-59 years in good health. Sequencing was done on a sample of blood. The rearrangement links TRBV2 to TRBJ1-6, with 7 bases identical to TRBD1. The CDR3 is CASRGRQGRNSPLHF. As DNA, the CDR3 is TGTGCCAGCCGGGGTCGACAGGGTAGAAATTCACCCCTCCACTTT.